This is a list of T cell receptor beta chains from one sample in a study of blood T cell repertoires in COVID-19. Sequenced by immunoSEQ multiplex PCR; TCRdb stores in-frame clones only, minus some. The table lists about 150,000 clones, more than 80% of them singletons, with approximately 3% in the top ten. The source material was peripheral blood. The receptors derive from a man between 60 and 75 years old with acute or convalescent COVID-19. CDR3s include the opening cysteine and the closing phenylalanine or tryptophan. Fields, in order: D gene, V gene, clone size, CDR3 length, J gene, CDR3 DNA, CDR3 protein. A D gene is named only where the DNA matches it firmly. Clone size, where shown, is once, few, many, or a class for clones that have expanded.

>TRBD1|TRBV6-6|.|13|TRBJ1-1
TGTGCCAGCAGTTATGCAGGGGGCGAGGAAGCTTTCTTT
CASSYAGGEEAFF
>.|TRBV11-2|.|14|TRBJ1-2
TGTGCCAGCAGCTTAGAGGCAGGTGACTATGGCTACACCTTC
CASSLEAGDYGYTF
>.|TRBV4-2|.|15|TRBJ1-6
TGTGCCAGCAGCCAAGAGGGGAGGAATAATTCACCCCTCCACTTT
CASSQEGRNNSPLHF
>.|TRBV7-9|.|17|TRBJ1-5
TGTGCCAGCAGCTTAGCGCACCATCGGGACTCCAATCAGCCCCAGCATTTT
CASSLAHHRDSNQPQHF
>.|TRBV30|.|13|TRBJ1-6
TGTGCCTGGAGAGGAACAGCCGGTTCACCCCTCCACTTT
CAWRGTAGSPLHF
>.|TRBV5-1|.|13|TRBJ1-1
TGCGCCAGCAGAGCGCAGGGGAAGACTGAAGCTTTCTTT
CASRAQGKTEAFF
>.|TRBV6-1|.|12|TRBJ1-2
TGTGCCAGCAGTGAAAACAGGCTTGGCTACACCTTC
CASSENRLGYTF
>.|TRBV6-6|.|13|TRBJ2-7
TGTGCCAGCAGTTCTGGACAGAAGTACGAGCAGTACTTC
CASSSGQKYEQYF
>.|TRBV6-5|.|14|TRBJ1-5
TGTGCCAGCAGTTATGGCAGGGAAAGTCAGCCCCAGCATTTT
CASSYGRESQPQHF
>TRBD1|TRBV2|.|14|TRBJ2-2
TGTGCCAGCAGGGGACAGCTGAACACCGGGGAGCTGTTTTTT
CASRGQLNTGELFF
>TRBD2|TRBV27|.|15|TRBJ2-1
TGTGCCAGCAGTTCGCTAGCGGGGGGTTACAATGAGCAGTTCTTC
CASSSLAGGYNEQFF
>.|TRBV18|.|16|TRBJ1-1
TGTGCCAGCTCACCTATTGACCGGGGAGCGAACACTGAAGCTTTCTTT
CASSPIDRGANTEAFF
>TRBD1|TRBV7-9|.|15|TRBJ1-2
TGTGCCAGCAGCTTACCGGGACAGGGGGCAGTTGGCTACACCTTC
CASSLPGQGAVGYTF
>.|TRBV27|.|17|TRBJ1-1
TGTGCCAGCAGTCCCCGGGCAAGGGAGGGATATGCGGCTGAAGCTTTCTTT
CASSPRAREGYAAEAFF
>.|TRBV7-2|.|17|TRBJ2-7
TGTGCCAGCAGCTTAGATAAGCGCGGTGGCAGCCCCTACGAGCAGTACTTC
CASSLDKRGGSPYEQYF
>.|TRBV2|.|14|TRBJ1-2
TGTGCCAGCATTTCCAGGGGCTCTAACTATGGCTACACCTTC
CASISRGSNYGYTF
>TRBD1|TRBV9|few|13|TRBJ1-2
TGTGCCAGCAGCTCGGGACAGAACTATGGCTACACCTTC
CASSSGQNYGYTF
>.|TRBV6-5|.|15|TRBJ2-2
TGTGCCAGCAGTCCCTTTACAGCGAACACCGGGGAGCTGTTTTTT
CASSPFTANTGELFF
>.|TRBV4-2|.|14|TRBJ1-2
TGTGCCAGCAGCCAAGACGGAGGAAAGGGGGTTGGGACCTTC
CASSQDGGKGVGTF
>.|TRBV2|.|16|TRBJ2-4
TGTGCCAGCAGTGTACAGGGAGGGGCAGCCAAAAACATTCAGTACTTC
CASSVQGGAAKNIQYF
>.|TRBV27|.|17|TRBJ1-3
TGTGCCAGCAGTTTCTTTCCCCCCCGGGGAGCTGGAAACACCATATATTTT
CASSFFPPRGAGNTIYF
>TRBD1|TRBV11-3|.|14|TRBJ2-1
TGTGCCAGCAGCCCAGGGACAGGGGAGTATGAGCAGTTCTTC
CASSPGTGEYEQFF
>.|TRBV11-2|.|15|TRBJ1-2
TGTGCCAGCAGACTTCACAGGGAAGCTAACTATGGCTACACCTTC
CASRLHREANYGYTF
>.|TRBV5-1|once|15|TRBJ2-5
TGCGCCAGCAAGCTTGTTCAGGGGGGAAGGGAGACCCAGTACTTC
CASKLVQGGRETQYF
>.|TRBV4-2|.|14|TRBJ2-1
TGTGCCAGCAGCCAACCGGGGTCCTACAATGAGCAGTTCTTC
CASSQPGSYNEQFF
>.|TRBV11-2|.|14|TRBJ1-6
TGTGCCAGCAGCTTAGAACGGGTATCGGCACCCCTCCACTTT
CASSLERVSAPLHF
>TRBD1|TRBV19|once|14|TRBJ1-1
TGTGCCAGTAGAACGGACAGGATGAACACTGAAGCTTTCTTT
CASRTDRMNTEAFF
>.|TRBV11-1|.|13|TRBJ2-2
TGTGCCAGCAGCCGACAGGAGACAGGGGAGCTGTTTTTT
CASSRQETGELFF
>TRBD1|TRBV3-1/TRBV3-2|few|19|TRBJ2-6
TGTGCCAGCAGCCCAGATCTGGGACAGGTCACCTCTGGGGCCAACGTCCTGACTTTC
CASSPDLGQVTSGANVLTF
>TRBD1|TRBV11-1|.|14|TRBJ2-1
TGTGCCAGCCTGCAGGGGGCTTCCTACAATGAGCAGTTCTTC
CASLQGASYNEQFF
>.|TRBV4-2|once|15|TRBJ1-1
TGTGCCAGCAGCCAAGAAAGGGGAGGGGACACTGAAGCTTTCTTT
CASSQERGGDTEAFF
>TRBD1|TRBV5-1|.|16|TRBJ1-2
TGCGCCAGCAGCTTGGAGGGGTCAGGGGGCACCTATGGCTACACCTTC
CASSLEGSGGTYGYTF
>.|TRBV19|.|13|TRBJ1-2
TGTGCCAGTAGTATTGGAGGTGACTATGGCTACACCTTC
CASSIGGDYGYTF
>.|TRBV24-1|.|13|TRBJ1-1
TGTGCCACCAGTGACCCCCCCGGACAAGAGGCTTTCTTT
CATSDPPGQEAFF
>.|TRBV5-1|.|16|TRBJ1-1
TGCGCCAGCAGCTTGGAGGTCCAGGGCACTGGAACTGAAGCTTTCTTT
CASSLEVQGTGTEAFF
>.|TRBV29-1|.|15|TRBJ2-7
TGCAGCGTTGAAGGGGAGGGGGGCAGCTCCTACGAGCAGTACTTC
CSVEGEGGSSYEQYF
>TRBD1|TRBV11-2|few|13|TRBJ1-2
TGTGCCAGCAGCTGGGACAGGGGAGATGGCTACACCTTC
CASSWDRGDGYTF
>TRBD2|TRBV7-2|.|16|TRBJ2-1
TGTGCCAGCAGCCTCGCCGGGACTAGCGGGGGAAGAGAGCAGTTCTTC
CASSLAGTSGGREQFF
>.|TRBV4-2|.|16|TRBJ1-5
TGTGCCAGCAGCCAAAACCTGGCAGAAGGCAATCAGCCCCAGCATTTT
CASSQNLAEGNQPQHF
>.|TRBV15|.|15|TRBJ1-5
TGTGCCACCAGCAGGAAGGGGGATAGCAATCAGCCCCAGCATTTT
CATSRKGDSNQPQHF
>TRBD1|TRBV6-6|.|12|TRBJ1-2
TGTGCCAGCCGGGACAGGGAGGATGGCTACACCTTC
CASRDREDGYTF
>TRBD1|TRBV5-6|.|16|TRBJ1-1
TGTGCCAGCAGCTTGAGACGACAGGGTAAGAACACTGAAGCTTTCTTT
CASSLRRQGKNTEAFF
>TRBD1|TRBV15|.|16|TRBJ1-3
TGTGCCACCAGCTCCGGGACAGTGAACTCTGGAAACACCATATATTTT
CATSSGTVNSGNTIYF
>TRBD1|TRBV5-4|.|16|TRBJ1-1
TGTGCCAGCAGCCAACGGGACAGGGCCGGGGGCACTGAAGCTTTCTTT
CASSQRDRAGGTEAFF
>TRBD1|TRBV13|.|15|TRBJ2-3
TGTGCCAGCAGCTTACAACAGGGGGCCTCCGATACGCAGTATTTT
CASSLQQGASDTQYF
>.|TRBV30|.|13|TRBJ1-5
TGTGCCTGGAGTCTTTCGGGGAATCAGCCCCAGCATTTT
CAWSLSGNQPQHF
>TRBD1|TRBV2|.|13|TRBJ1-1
TGTGCCAGCAGGGGGGACAGGAACACTGAAGCTTTCTTT
CASRGDRNTEAFF
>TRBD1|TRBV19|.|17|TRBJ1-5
TGTGCCAGTTCGCCCGGGACAGGGAGAGGGAGCAATCAGCCCCAGCATTTT
CASSPGTGRGSNQPQHF